The 26 T cell receptor beta chains reported below all come from one sample, sequenced in a study of blood T cells in healthy people across ages. The second PCR ran roughly 6 to 11 cycles with a sample-barcoded 5' primer and J-beta primers. TCRdb reanalysed the 5' RACE reads using MiXCR and keeps one entry per CDR3 protein. The data contain about 1.4 million distinct CDR3 sequences, 55% to 75% of them singletons. The sequencing input was blood. The receptors stem from a man aged 18 to 29 in good health.

The V gene is TRBV12-5, the J gene TRBJ1-2; D perhaps matches TRBD1 (5 bases). The CDR3 consists of 16 residues. Trimming took 3 bases from V and 3 from J, leaving 17 bases between them. The germline gives CDR1 LGHNT, CDR2 FRNRAP. CDR3 nucleotides: TGTGCTAGTGGTTTTGGGATAGGGACGGACGACTATGGCTACACCTTC. Its translation: CASGFGIGTDDYGYTF.

This clonotype was counted a few times. The J gene is TRBJ1-2, the V gene TRBV4-3, with 7 bases identical to TRBD1. CDR3 length: 15 amino acids. Germline-derived CDR1 and CDR2 are LGHNA and YSLEER. J gave up 4 bases and V 1 base, and 6 bases lay outside the gene matches. CDR3 sequence: CASSQGQGGPYGYTF. DNA for the CDR3: TGCGCCAGCAGCCAAGGCCAGGGGGGCCCCTATGGCTACACCTTC.

The chain links TRBV6-5 to TRBJ1-1, with D uncertain. Trimming took 3 bases from V and 0 from J, leaving 8 bases between them. CDR3 size: 14 residues. Germline V gene lookup returns CDR1 MNHEY and CDR2 SVGAGI. This CDR3 is CASSYTRLNTEAFF. Here the CDR3 DNA reads TGTGCCAGCAGTTATACCCGATTGAACACTGAAGCTTTCTTT.

This clonotype was observed a few times. The J gene is TRBJ2-1, the V gene TRBV29-1, with TRBD1 matching 8 bases. The germline V gene encodes CDR1 SQVTM and CDR2 ANQGSEA. Losses at the gene ends were 4 bases for V and 4 bases for J; bases not matched to a gene: 6. The CDR3 is made up of 14 amino acids. CDR3 DNA sequence: TGCAGCGTTGTCACGGGACAGGTATACAATGAGCAGTTCTTC. Protein sequence: CSVVTGQVYNEQFF.

In this sample, this clonotype turned up a few times. J is TRBJ2-5 and V is TRBV2, with D perhaps TRBD2 (7 bases). V was clipped by 4 bases and J by 0 bases, with 15 bases between them. Per germline, CDR1 SNHLY and CDR2 FYNNEI. The CDR3 contains 16 residues. Here the CDR3 reads CASSVVAGAHQETQYF. The CDR3 region has the DNA TGTGCCAGCAGTGTCGTTGCGGGGGCCCACCAAGAGACCCAGTACTTC.

CDR3 in amino acids: CASSPGQWATF. As DNA, the CDR3 is TGTGCCAGCAGCCCGGGACAATGGGCCACCTTC. V is TRBV11-1 and J is TRBJ1-2; D perhaps matches TRBD1 (6 bases). CDR3 length equals 11 residues. V lost 5 bases, J lost 13 bases, and 14 bases lay in between. Per the germline V gene, CDR1 is SGHAT and CDR2 is FQDESV (reference sequence). The full variable domain, its missing parts supplied by reference TRBV11-1 and TRBJ1-2, is EAEVAQSPRYKITEKSQAVAFWCDPISGHATLYWYRQILGQGPELLVQFQDESVVDDSQLPKDRFSAERLKGVDSTLKIQPAELGDSAMYLCASSPGQWATFGSGTRLTVV.

A few counts support this clonotype. The rearrangement uses TRBV27 and TRBJ2-3; 7 bases map to TRBD2. The CDR3 contains 16 residues. J gave up 7 bases and V 5 bases, and 15 bases lay outside the gene matches. Germline CDR1 is MNHEY and CDR2 is SMNVEV (reference sequence). As DNA, the CDR3 is TGTGCCAGCAGTCCCATTCTCGGAGGGAGGGCCAATACGCAGTATTTT. Amino acids: CASSPILGGRANTQYF.

This clonotype was counted a few times. CDR3 residues: CASSQDIVGVNEQFF. CDR3 sequence (DNA): TGCGCCAGCAGCCAAGATATCGTAGGAGTGAATGAGCAGTTCTTC. The V call is TRBV4-1, the J call TRBJ2-1; no definite D call. V shed 0 bases and J shed 7 bases, with 13 bases lying between them. The germline gives CDR1 MGHRA, CDR2 YSYEKL. This CDR3 spans 15 amino acids.

The chain couples TRBV29-1 to TRBJ1-1, with a possible D match to TRBD1 (5 bases). Germline CDR1 and CDR2: SQVTM and ANQGSEA. This CDR3 is 14 amino acids long. V was shortened by 4 bases and J by 6 bases, with 18 bases between the two germline ends. Here the CDR3 DNA reads TGCAGCGTTGGTCATAGGGACCCCTCTCCTGAAGCTTTCTTT. Translation gives CSVGHRDPSPEAFF. The whole variable domain, filled in from reference TRBV29-1 and TRBJ1-1, reads SAVISQKPSRDICQRGTSLTIQCQVDSQVTMMFWYRQQPGQSLTLIATANQGSEATYESGFVIDKFPISRPNLTFSTLTVSNMSPEDSSIYLCSVGHRDPSPEAFFGQGTRLTVV.

The chain has TRBV3-1 and TRBJ2-3; D might be TRBD1 (5 bases). V lost 3 bases and J lost 2, with 12 bases in between. Germline V gives CDR1 LGHDT, CDR2 YNNKEL (reference sequence). The CDR3 runs to 15 residues. The CDR3 nucleotides are TGTGCCAGCAGCCATCTGGGGCCCTCCACAGATACGCAGTATTTT. It yields the protein CASSHLGPSTDTQYF.

J is TRBJ2-7 and V is TRBV12-3 or TRBV12-4, with 11 bases aligning to TRBD2. V lost 5 bases and J lost 10; bases outside the gene matches: 10. The CDR3 contains 14 residues. CDR3 bases: TGTGCCAGCAGTCCCGCTAGCGGGAGGCCAACCCAGTACTTC. It translates to CASSPASGRPTQYF.

The chain joins TRBV12-3 or TRBV12-4 to TRBJ2-1; TRBD1 or TRBD2 may be the D gene (5 bases each). This CDR3 is built from 13 residues. V lost 5 bases and J 10 bases, leaving 15 bases between the germline ends. The CDR3 spells CASSRDRNTEQFF. CDR3 nucleotide sequence: TGTGCCAGCAGTAGGGACCGAAATACCGAGCAGTTCTTC.

This clonotype was recorded only once. This chain uses TRBV7-2 with TRBJ2-7, with 11 bases aligning to TRBD2. The J call could be wrong; TRBJ2-5 is a better fit for the DNA end. The CDR3 has 16 amino acids. Germline values: CDR1 SGHTA, CDR2 FQGNSA. As DNA, the CDR3 is TGTGCCAGCAGCTTAGGAGTAGCGGGGGGGGGAGAGACCCAGTACTTC. Translating it yields CASSLGVAGGGETQYF.

In this sample, this clonotype turned up many times. The chain carries TRBV29-1 and TRBJ2-3; D is unclear. The germline V gene has CDR1 SQVTM and CDR2 ANQGSEA. The CDR3 has 11 residues. The V end was cut by 6 bases, the J end by 2 bases, with 6 bases between. In DNA form, the CDR3 reads TGCAGCGTGACGCACACAGATACGCAGTATTTT. Amino acid sequence: CSVTHTDTQYF.

This clonotype was recorded at least ten times. The rearrangement uses TRBV29-1 and TRBJ2-5; D might be TRBD1 (6 bases). The J call may be incorrect, as the DNA end agrees better with TRBJ2-7. The germline V gene encodes CDR1 SQVTM and CDR2 ANQGSEA. The CDR3 spans 12 residues. The CDR3 bases are TGCAGCGTTGTAAGACAGGCTAACGAGCAGTACTTC. It yields the protein CSVVRQANEQYF.

The chain couples TRBV29-1 to TRBJ2-1; D call uncertain. Near its end, the DNA agrees better with TRBJ2-7, so the J call may be wrong. CDR3 length: 12 residues. Germline V gene lookup returns CDR1 SQVTM and CDR2 ANQGSEA. The CDR3 coding sequence is TGCAGCGTTGAAGCCAGATACAATGAGCAGTACTTC. Translating gives CSVEARYNEQYF.

CDR3 sequence: CASSYEEGAGETQYF. The CDR3 coding sequence is TGTGCCAGCAGTTACGAGGAGGGGGCGGGGGAGACCCAGTACTTC. The J gene is TRBJ2-5, the V gene TRBV6-5; D is possibly TRBD1 (7 bases). V shed 2 bases and J shed 5 bases, with 15 bases lying between them. Per the germline V gene, CDR1 is MNHEY and CDR2 is SVGAGI. There are 15 residues in the CDR3.

The chain recombines TRBV12-5 with TRBJ2-7; 7 nucleotides agree with TRBD2. CDR1 is LGHNT and CDR2 is FRNRAP in the germline V gene. V gave up 5 bases and J gave up 3 bases; unmatched junction bases: 7. The CDR3 extends over 14 amino acids. In DNA, the CDR3 is TGTGCTAGTGGTCCCCGAAGCGGGATCTACGAGCAGTACTTC. Translating gives CASGPRSGIYEQYF.

The chain has TRBV6-1 and TRBJ1-2; D is ambiguous. The germline V gene encodes CDR1 MNHNS and CDR2 SASEGT. V was trimmed by 2 bases and J by 4 bases, leaving 8 bases between them. This CDR3 spans 13 amino acids. As DNA, the CDR3 is TGTGCCAGCAGTGAATACGGACCCTATGGCTACACCTTC. Protein sequence: CASSEYGPYGYTF.

V and J are TRBV4-1 and TRBJ2-1, with TRBD2 matching over 8 bases. This CDR3 comprises 16 residues. CDR1 and CDR2 from the germline V gene are MGHRA and YSYEKL. With 3 bases clipped from V and 7 bases from J, the junction kept 11 bases outside the gene matches. CDR3 sequence (DNA): TGCGCCAGCAGCCAGGCGGCGGGACTAGTCGTAAATGAGCAGTTCTTC. It is translated as CASSQAAGLVVNEQFF.

This clonotype was detected only once. This chain uses TRBV20-1 with TRBJ1-5; a weak D match, TRBD1 (5 bases). Trimming took 2 bases from V and 9 from J, leaving 11 bases between them. Per the germline V gene, CDR1 is DFQATT and CDR2 is SNEGSKA (reference sequence). The CDR3 sequence is 12 residues long. CDR3 sequence reads: CSARSIGAPQHF. The DNA for the CDR3 is TGCAGTGCTAGATCTATCGGGGCGCCCCAGCATTTT.

This sequence joins TRBV28 and TRBJ1-6; D is undetermined. Trimming cost V 6 bases and J 5 bases, with 14 bases left between them. Per germline, CDR1 MDHEN and CDR2 SYDVKM. The CDR3 loop spans 15 amino acids. The CDR3 DNA sequence: TGTGCCAGCAGAGTCCCCAACGTAAATAATTCACCCCTCCACTTT. This codes for CASRVPNVNNSPLHF.

This clonotype was counted only a few times. The chain uses TRBV29-1 and TRBJ2-7; the match to TRBD1 covers 8 bases. The J segment lost 3 bases and the V segment lost 5 bases, leaving 6 bases of the junction unmatched. Germline V CDR1 and CDR2: SQVTM, ANQGSEA. This CDR3 is 13 amino acids long. The DNA of the CDR3 is TGCAGCGTTACTCGGACAGGGAGCTACGAGCAGTACTTC. Its protein product is CSVTRTGSYEQYF.

The chain is built from TRBV3-1 and TRBJ2-3; TRBD2 matches 11 bases. Trimming removed 7 bases from V and 0 bases from J; junction bases left unmatched: 3. This CDR3 comprises 15 residues. The germline gives CDR1 LGHDT, CDR2 YNNKEL (reference sequence). The chain's CDR3 is CASKGLAVSTDTQYF. CDR3 sequence (DNA): TGTGCCAGCAAGGGACTAGCGGTTAGCACAGATACGCAGTATTTT.

V is TRBV4-1 and J is TRBJ1-2; D unresolved. The CDR3 sequence is 14 residues long. Germline CDR1 is MGHRA and CDR2 is YSYEKL. V shed 3 bases and J shed 5 bases, with 13 bases lying between them. The DNA of the CDR3 is TGCGCCAGCAGCCACACCTCTTCAGGATATGGCTACACCTTC. Amino acid sequence: CASSHTSSGYGYTF.

This clonotype was seen only a few times. The rearrangement joins TRBV29-1 to TRBJ2-1; TRBD2 matches at 11 bases. This CDR3 has 14 amino acids. The germline CDR1 and CDR2 sequences are SQVTM and ANQGSEA. Germline trimming cut 7 bases from V and 6 bases from J; bases unmatched to any gene: 8. Here the CDR3 DNA reads TGCAGCGGCACCACTAGCGGGGGAGTCAATGAGCAGTTCTTC. Translating gives CSGTTSGGVNEQFF.